These T cell receptor beta chains were read from a single sample in a study of early T cells in non-severe SARS-CoV-2 infection. A single record per CDR3 protein comes from TCRdb applying MiXCR to the 5' RACE reads. The sample lists roughly 29,000 distinct CDR3 sequences, about 4.6% occurring once. The material sequenced was whole blood. These receptors were obtained from an adult who was a healthcare worker with PCR-confirmed SARS-CoV-2 infection or an uninfected control (not recorded which). Each CDR3 is given with its conserved first and last residue. Fields, in order: CDR3 DNA, CDR3 protein, J gene, clone size, D gene, V gene. D genes are given only for firm matches. Size is stated for part of the rows, as once, few or many counts, or as a class when the clone is expanded.

TGTGCCAGCAGCATTACCGGGACTCTGCCGGAGAGGCAGTTCTTC	CASSITGTLPERQFF	TRBJ2-1	NA	NA	TRBV5-6
TGTGCCAGCAGTTCACCTAACAGGGGAGCAGAGACCCAGTACTTC	CASSSPNRGAETQYF	TRBJ2-5	NA	TRBD1	TRBV6-2/TRBV6-3
TGTGCCAGCAGCTTAGGGCAGAGCTACAATGAGCAGTTCTTC	CASSLGQSYNEQFF	TRBJ2-1	few	NA	TRBV7-2
TGTGCCAGCAGCCAAGAGGCAGATTCCTACGAGCAGTACTTC	CASSQEADSYEQYF	TRBJ2-7	many	NA	TRBV4-2
TGTGCCAGCAGTGAGTTTTTGAGGACCGGGGAGCTGTTTTTT	CASSEFLRTGELFF	TRBJ2-2	many	NA	TRBV6-1
TGTGCCAGCAGAGATACTCCGGGACAGGGGACTTGGAATGAGCAGTTCTTC	CASRDTPGQGTWNEQFF	TRBJ2-1	many	TRBD1	TRBV25-1
TGTGCCAGCAGTCGACAGGACTCCTACGAGCAGTACTTC	CASSRQDSYEQYF	TRBJ2-7	many	NA	TRBV6-1
TGCAGTGCTGGGAGGGAGGATCGAGCTTTCTTT	CSAGREDRAFF	TRBJ1-1	NA	NA	TRBV20-1
TGCAGTGCTAGAGGCGGGAGCGACACCGGGGAGCTGTTTTTT	CSARGGSDTGELFF	TRBJ2-2	many	TRBD2	TRBV20-1
TGTGCCAGCAGTTACTCGATTTCCCCCGAAGCTTTCTTT	CASSYSISPEAFF	TRBJ1-1	few	NA	TRBV6-2/TRBV6-3
TGTGCCACCAATAACGGGGTAAATGAGCAGTTCTTC	CATNNGVNEQFF	TRBJ2-1	many	NA	TRBV24-1
TGTGCCACCAGGGGCGGGGGAGATACGCAGTATTTT	CATRGGGDTQYF	TRBJ2-3	many	TRBD2	TRBV24-1
TGCAGCGTTGACGGCCCTAGGGGGGGAGAGACCCAGTACTTC	CSVDGPRGGETQYF	TRBJ2-5	NA	NA	TRBV29-1
TGCGCCAGCAGCATAAACAGGGGTTATGGCGAAAAACTGTTTTTT	CASSINRGYGEKLFF	TRBJ1-4	NA	TRBD1	TRBV5-1
TGTGCCAGCACCCTCTCTGGAAACACCATATATTTT	CASTLSGNTIYF	TRBJ1-3	medium-sized	NA	TRBV11-2
TGTGCCAGCTCACCCCAGGGGAGAGGGGAAAAACTGTTTTTT	CASSPQGRGEKLFF	TRBJ1-4	many	NA	TRBV18
TGCGCCAGCAGCTTGGAGTATGGGGACAGGATTACCACTGAAGCTTTCTTT	CASSLEYGDRITTEAFF	TRBJ1-1	many	TRBD1	TRBV5-1
TGCGCCAGCAGCTCACAGGGGGACACTGAAGCTTTCTTT	CASSSQGDTEAFF	TRBJ1-1	NA	TRBD1	TRBV5-1
TGTGCCAGCAGTCACCTCAGGGGAAACACAGATACGCAGTATTTT	CASSHLRGNTDTQYF	TRBJ2-3	few	NA	TRBV6-6
TGTGCCAGCAGCGTAGGGACAGCCACCGAGCAGTACTTC	CASSVGTATEQYF	TRBJ2-7	many	NA	TRBV9
TGTGCCAGCAGCTTGATTAACAAAGCAGATACGCAGTATTTT	CASSLINKADTQYF	TRBJ2-3	NA	NA	TRBV7-2
TGTGCCAGCAGCAAGGCCCGTGCGAGCACAGATACGCAGTATTTT	CASSKARASTDTQYF	TRBJ2-3	many	NA	TRBV11-2
TGTGCCAGCAGTTTAGAGGGTATCGGCACAGATACGCAGTATTTT	CASSLEGIGTDTQYF	TRBJ2-3	many	NA	TRBV12-3/TRBV12-4
TGTGCCAGCAGCCAAGTTGGGGGACAGGGCTATGGCTACACCTTC	CASSQVGGQGYGYTF	TRBJ1-2	few	TRBD1	TRBV4-2
TGCGCCAGCAGCCCCACTCTAGCGGGAGGGCCGGATGAGCAGTTCTTC	CASSPTLAGGPDEQFF	TRBJ2-1	few	TRBD2	TRBV4-1
TGTGCCAGCAGCCCGTCAGCGGGGGGCACCACAGATACGCAGTATTTT	CASSPSAGGTTDTQYF	TRBJ2-3	many	TRBD2	TRBV3-1
TGTGCCAGCACCCAGGGACAGGGGGCGCTTAATGAGCAGTTCTTC	CASTQGQGALNEQFF	TRBJ2-1	many	TRBD1	TRBV27
TGTGCCAGCAGTTACCTGGGAAGGGACAGACTTTCACCTGCAACTAATGAAAAACTGTTTTTT	CASSYLGRDRLSPATNEKLFF	TRBJ1-4	NA	TRBD1	TRBV27
TGTGCCAGCGTCAGCCGATCAAGGGGAGAGACCCAGTACTTC	CASVSRSRGETQYF	TRBJ2-5	few	NA	TRBV3-1
TGTGCCAGCAGCTTGTTTGCTTCGGGGTTAACCCCCTACGAGCAGTACTTC	CASSLFASGLTPYEQYF	TRBJ2-7	many	NA	TRBV5-5
TGTGCCAGCAGCAGACAAACAGGGGGTGCTGAGCAGTTCTTC	CASSRQTGGAEQFF	TRBJ2-1	medium-sized	TRBD1	TRBV11-2
TGTGCCAGCAGCTCGGGACTAGCGGGAGAGGCCACCGGGGAGCTGTTTTTT	CASSSGLAGEATGELFF	TRBJ2-2	many	TRBD2	TRBV7-3
TGTGCCAGCAGTGATAACCAAGAGACCCAGTACTTC	CASSDNQETQYF	TRBJ2-5	many	NA	TRBV2
TGCAGCGCTACCAGACAGGAGGAGGCAGATACGCAGTATTTT	CSATRQEEADTQYF	TRBJ2-3	many	NA	TRBV29-1
TGTGCCAGCAGTTTAAACAGGGTGCATGAAAAACTGTTTTTT	CASSLNRVHEKLFF	TRBJ1-4	many	NA	TRBV12-3/TRBV12-4
TGTGCCAGCAGCCCTACTTACCCGTCCTACGAGCAGTACTTC	CASSPTYPSYEQYF	TRBJ2-7	many	NA	TRBV7-9
TGTGCCAGCAGCCGCGGGACTAGCGGGAGAAGGATTGGGGGTGAGCAGTTCTTC	CASSRGTSGRRIGGEQFF	TRBJ2-1	many	TRBD2	TRBV7-2
TGTGCCAGCAGCCATCTTTCCCGAGGCCGGAACACCGGGGAGCTGTTTTTT	CASSHLSRGRNTGELFF	TRBJ2-2	NA	NA	TRBV14